The 5 T cell receptor beta chains in this list originate from one sample, sequenced in a study of blood T cell repertoires in COVID-19. The repertoire was sequenced with immunoSEQ multiplex PCR; TCRdb's copy has only in-frame clones and lacks some. The sample holds about 68,000 clones; 65% to 90% are singletons and the top ten take around 1.4%. Source material: peripheral blood. These receptors all stem from a woman aged 55-69 years with acute or convalescent COVID-19.

J is TRBJ2-7 and V is TRBV28, with D perhaps TRBD1 (5 bases). The CDR3 loop spans 13 amino acids. V lost 5 bases and J lost 0, with 8 bases in between. Germline CDR1 and CDR2: MDHEN and SYDVKM. The CDR3, as DNA: TGTGCCAGCAGTCAGGGTTTCTCCTACGAGCAGTACTTC. Amino acid sequence: CASSQGFSYEQYF. Using reference TRBV28 and TRBJ2-7 for the parts outside the CDR3, the full variable domain is DVKVTQSSRYLVKRTGEKVFLECVQDMDHENMFWYRQDPGLGLRLIYFSYDVKMKEKGDIPEGYSVSREKKERFSLILESASTNQTSMYLCASSQGFSYEQYFGPGTRLTVT.

The J gene is TRBJ1-1, the V gene TRBV28; 7 nucleotides line up with TRBD1. The germline V gene encodes CDR1 MDHEN and CDR2 SYDVKM. The CDR3 sequence is 14 residues long. The V and J ends lost 6 bases and 1 base, in that order; junction bases with no gene match: 5. CDR3 sequence reads: CASRSQGGNTEAFF. CDR3 bases: TGTGCCAGCAGGAGCCAGGGGGGGAACACTGAAGCTTTCTTT.

This clone was observed a handful of times. The rearrangement uses TRBV7-9 and TRBJ2-3; 13 positions agree with TRBD2. V dropped 4 bases and J dropped 4; count of bases not matched to a gene: 11. From germline, CDR1 is SEHNR and CDR2 FQNEAQ (reference sequence). There are 18 residues in the CDR3. CDR3 sequence reads: CASSSNRGLAGDSDTQYF. The CDR3 DNA sequence: TGTGCCAGCAGCTCGAACCGAGGACTAGCGGGAGACTCAGATACGCAGTATTTT.

J is TRBJ1-1 and V is TRBV6-5; 8 bases map to TRBD1. Germline loops: CDR1 MNHEY, CDR2 SVGAGI. The CDR3 totals 14 residues. V trimming: 7 bases; J trimming: 2 bases; junction bases outside the gene matches: 6. The CDR3 nucleotides are TGTGCCAGCATGACGGGACAGGTCAACACTGAAGCTTTCTTT. Protein: CASMTGQVNTEAFF.

The rearrangement links TRBV19 to TRBJ1-2; 7 nucleotides match TRBD1. This CDR3 is built from 15 residues. Germline CDR1 and CDR2: LNHDA and SQIVND (reference sequence). V gave up 5 bases and J gave up 3 bases; unmatched junction bases: 9. The CDR3 DNA is TGTGCCAGTAGTTCCGGACAGGCCCAAGACTATGGCTACACCTTC. Its translation is CASSSGQAQDYGYTF.